This T cell receptor (beta chain) was recorded in a study of blood T cell repertoires in COVID-19. Study at large: Italy, Spain and the United States were the sources of the convalescent and acute COVID-19 samples.

In the study's own analysis: Cell counts per sample came from amplifying reference gene primers. Clones were read by immunoSEQ multiplex PCR, and TCRdb kept only the in-frame ones, dropping some. The V and J calls and clone size come from that table; D and trimming were worked out from the DNA. The data contain about 150,000 clones, 75% to 90% of them singletons. Remarks on this clone: Within the sample, other DNA sequences also encode this same CDR3.

Trimming cost V 0 bases and J 7 bases, with 8 bases left between them. The CDR3 has 14 residues. CDR1 is SGHRS, CDR2 YFSETQ, per germline. The specimen was peripheral blood. The chain employs TRBV5-1 and TRBJ1-6; tentatively, D is TRBD1 (6 bases). The sequence was collected from a woman in her seventies with acute or convalescent COVID-19. The CDR3 DNA follows: TGCGCCAGCAGCTTGGGCCAGGGGAATTCACCCCTCCACTTT. Translating gives CASSLGQGNSPLHF.